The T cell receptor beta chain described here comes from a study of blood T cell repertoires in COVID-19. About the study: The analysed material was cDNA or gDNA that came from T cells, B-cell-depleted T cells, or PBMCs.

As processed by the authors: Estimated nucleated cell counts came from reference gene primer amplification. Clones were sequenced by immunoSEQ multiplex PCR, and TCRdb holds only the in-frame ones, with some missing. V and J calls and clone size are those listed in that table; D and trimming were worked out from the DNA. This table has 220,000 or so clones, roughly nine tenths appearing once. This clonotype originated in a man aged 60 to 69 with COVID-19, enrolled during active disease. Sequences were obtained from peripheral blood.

The CDR3 DNA reads TGTGCCAGCAGCCCCCGCCTTTGGGGAGGGGATGGGACCCAGTACTTC. It translates to CASSPRLWGGDGTQYF. The V call is TRBV7-9, the J call TRBJ2-5, with TRBD2 identical over 7 bases. Germline V gene sequence: CDR1 SEHNR, CDR2 FQNEAQ (reference sequence). This CDR3 has 16 residues. Unmatched junction bases numbered 16, after V lost 5 bases and J lost 7 bases.